This entry describes one T cell receptor (beta chain). Its antigen is as yet unknown. This entry comes from a study of T-cell memory formation after mild COVID-19. TCR alpha and TCR beta cDNA libraries carrying sample barcodes and UMIs were produced by 5'RACE using constant-segment primers. TCRdb used MiXCR to reprocess the 5' RACE reads, holding one entry per CDR3 protein. The sample carries roughly 450,000 distinct CDR3 sequences, 18% recorded once. Overall study results and limits: Chiefly within CM and EM were the contracting CD4+ clones; CD8+ ones were within EMRA. Several responding clones turned up in pre-infection memory, indicating that cross-reactive memory may have taken part.

Germline loops: CDR1 SEHNR, CDR2 FQNEAQ (reference sequence). This CDR3 is built from 15 residues. J lost 5 bases, V lost 5 bases, and 4 bases had no gene match. The receptor was derived from a man between 18 and 35 years old who had mild COVID-19 (a few samples of this study predate the infection). Cell type and time point are not known. Sequencing was carried out using PBMCs or a T cell subset sorted from them (not recorded which). The chain combines TRBV7-9 with TRBJ2-2, with 11 positions matching TRBD2. CDR3 coding DNA: TGTGCCAGCAGCCAACTAGCGGGAGCTACCGGGGAGCTGTTTTTT. Amino acids: CASSQLAGATGELFF.